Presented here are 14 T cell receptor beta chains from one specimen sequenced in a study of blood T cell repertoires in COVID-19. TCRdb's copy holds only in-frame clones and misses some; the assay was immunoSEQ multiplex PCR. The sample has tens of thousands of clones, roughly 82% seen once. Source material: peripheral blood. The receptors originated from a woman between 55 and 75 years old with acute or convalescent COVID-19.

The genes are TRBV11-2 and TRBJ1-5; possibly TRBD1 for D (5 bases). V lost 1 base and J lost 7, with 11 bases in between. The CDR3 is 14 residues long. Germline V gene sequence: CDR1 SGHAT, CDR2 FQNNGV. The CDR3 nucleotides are TGTGCCAGCAGCTTAGTGGGGCCCGACCAGCCCCAGCATTTT. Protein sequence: CASSLVGPDQPQHF.

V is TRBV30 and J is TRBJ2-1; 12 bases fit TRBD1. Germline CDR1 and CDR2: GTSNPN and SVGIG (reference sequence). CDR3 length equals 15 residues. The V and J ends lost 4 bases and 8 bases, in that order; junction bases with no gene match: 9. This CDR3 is CAWNPAGQGADEQFF. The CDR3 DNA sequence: TGTGCCTGGAACCCCGCGGGACAGGGGGCGGATGAGCAGTTCTTC.

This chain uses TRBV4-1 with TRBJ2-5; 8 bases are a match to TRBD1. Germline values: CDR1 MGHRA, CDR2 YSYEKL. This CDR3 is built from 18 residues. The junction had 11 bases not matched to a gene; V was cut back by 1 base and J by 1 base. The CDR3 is CASSQGQGPDSFQETQYF. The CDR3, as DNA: TGCGCCAGCAGCCAAGGACAGGGGCCTGACTCCTTCCAAGAGACCCAGTACTTC.

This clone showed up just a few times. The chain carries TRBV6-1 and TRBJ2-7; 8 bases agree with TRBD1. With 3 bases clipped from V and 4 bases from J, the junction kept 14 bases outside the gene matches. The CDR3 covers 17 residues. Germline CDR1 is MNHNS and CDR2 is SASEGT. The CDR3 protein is CASSDLARGTGSYEQYF. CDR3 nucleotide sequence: TGTGCCAGCAGTGACCTAGCGAGGGGGACAGGTAGTTACGAGCAGTACTTC.

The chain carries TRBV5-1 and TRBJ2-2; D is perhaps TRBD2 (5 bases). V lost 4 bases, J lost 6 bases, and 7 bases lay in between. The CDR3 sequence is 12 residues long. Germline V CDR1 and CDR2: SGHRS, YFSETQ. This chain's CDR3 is CASSAGAGELFF. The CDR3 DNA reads TGCGCCAGCAGCGCCGGGGCCGGGGAGCTGTTTTTT.

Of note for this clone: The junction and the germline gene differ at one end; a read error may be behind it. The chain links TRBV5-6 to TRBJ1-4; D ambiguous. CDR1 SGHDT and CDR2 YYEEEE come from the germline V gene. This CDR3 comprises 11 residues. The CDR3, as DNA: TGTGCCAGCAGCCGCGGTTCAAGCCATCATTTT. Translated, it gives CASSRGSSHHF.

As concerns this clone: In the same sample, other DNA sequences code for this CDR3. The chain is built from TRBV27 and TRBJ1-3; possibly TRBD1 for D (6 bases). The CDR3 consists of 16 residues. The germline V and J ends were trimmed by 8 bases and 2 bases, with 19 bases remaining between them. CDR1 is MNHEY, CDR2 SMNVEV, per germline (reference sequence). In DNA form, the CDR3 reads TGTGCCAGCGAGGACAGAGGGCTGAAAACTGGAAACACCATATATTTT. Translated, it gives CASEDRGLKTGNTIYF.

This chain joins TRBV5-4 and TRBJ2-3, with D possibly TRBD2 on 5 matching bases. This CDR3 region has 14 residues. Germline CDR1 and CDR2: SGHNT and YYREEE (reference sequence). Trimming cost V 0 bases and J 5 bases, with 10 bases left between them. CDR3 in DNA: TGTGCCAGCAGCTTGGGAGGGTTTGAAGATACGCAGTATTTT. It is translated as CASSLGGFEDTQYF.

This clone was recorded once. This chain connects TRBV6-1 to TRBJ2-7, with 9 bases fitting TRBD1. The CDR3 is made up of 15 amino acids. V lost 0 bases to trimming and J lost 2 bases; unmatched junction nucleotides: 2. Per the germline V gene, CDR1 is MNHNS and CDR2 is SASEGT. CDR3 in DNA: TGTGCCAGCAGTGAAGCCGGGACAGGGACCTACGAGCAGTACTTC. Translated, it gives CASSEAGTGTYEQYF.

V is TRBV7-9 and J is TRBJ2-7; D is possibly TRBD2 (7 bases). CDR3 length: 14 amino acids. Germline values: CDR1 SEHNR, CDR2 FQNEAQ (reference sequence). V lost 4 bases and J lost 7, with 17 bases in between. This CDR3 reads CASSSPRGREEQYF. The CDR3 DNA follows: TGTGCCAGCAGCTCCCCTCGGGGGCGGGAGGAGCAGTACTTC.

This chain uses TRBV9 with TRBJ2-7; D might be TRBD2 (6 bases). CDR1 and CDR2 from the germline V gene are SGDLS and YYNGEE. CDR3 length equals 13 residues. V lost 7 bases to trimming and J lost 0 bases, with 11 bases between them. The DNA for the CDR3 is TGTGCCAGCGGGAGGCACGGCTCCTACGAGCAGTACTTC. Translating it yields CASGRHGSYEQYF.

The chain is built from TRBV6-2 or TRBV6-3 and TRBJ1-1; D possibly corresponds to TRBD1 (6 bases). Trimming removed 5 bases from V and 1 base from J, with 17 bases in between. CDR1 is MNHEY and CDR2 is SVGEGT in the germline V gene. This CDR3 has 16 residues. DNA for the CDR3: TGTGCCAGCAGTGTCCCACAGGGCCTGCGGAACACTGAAGCTTTCTTT. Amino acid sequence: CASSVPQGLRNTEAFF.

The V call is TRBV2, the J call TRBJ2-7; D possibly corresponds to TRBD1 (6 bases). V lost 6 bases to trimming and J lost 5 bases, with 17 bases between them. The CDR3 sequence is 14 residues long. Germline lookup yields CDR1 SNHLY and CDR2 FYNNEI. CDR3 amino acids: CASSGRTVTHEQYF. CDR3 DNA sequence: TGTGCCAGCAGCGGCCGGACAGTAACCCACGAGCAGTACTTC.

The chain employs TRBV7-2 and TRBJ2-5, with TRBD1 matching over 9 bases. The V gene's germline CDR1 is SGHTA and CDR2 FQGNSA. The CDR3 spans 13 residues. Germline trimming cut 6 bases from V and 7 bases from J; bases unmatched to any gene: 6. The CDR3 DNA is TGTGCCAGCAGTGGGACAGGGTGGGCGACCCAGTACTTC. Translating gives CASSGTGWATQYF.